The sequence of this T cell receptor beta chain was determined in a study of regulatory T cells in long-lasting Graves disease. The CDR3 length is 16 residues. Per the germline V gene, CDR1 is MDHEN and CDR2 is SYDVKM. V shed 4 bases and J 9 bases; nucleotides not matched to a gene: 12. Stated time point: persistent/refractory GD, antithyroid drugs over 5 years with positive TRAb. PBMC RNA was the source of the TCR library. Investigators prepared the TCR beta libraries by applying iRepertoire HTBI primers and Arm-PCR of CDR3 regions. TCRdb reprocessed the multiplex PCR reads via MiXCR and lists one record per CDR3 protein. The sample records around 400,000 distinct CDR3 sequences, 23% being singletons.

V usage is TRBV28 and J usage is TRBJ1-6; 7 bases map to TRBD1. This specimen consisted of peripheral blood mononuclear cells (PBMCs), obtained when the disease was refractory, from a patient treated with antithyroid drugs. The sequence was collected from a female donor with Graves disease. CDR3 in amino acids: CASSSNRQGGISPLHF. DNA for the CDR3: TGTGCCAGCAGTTCAAACAGACAGGGCGGAATTTCACCCCTCCACTTT.